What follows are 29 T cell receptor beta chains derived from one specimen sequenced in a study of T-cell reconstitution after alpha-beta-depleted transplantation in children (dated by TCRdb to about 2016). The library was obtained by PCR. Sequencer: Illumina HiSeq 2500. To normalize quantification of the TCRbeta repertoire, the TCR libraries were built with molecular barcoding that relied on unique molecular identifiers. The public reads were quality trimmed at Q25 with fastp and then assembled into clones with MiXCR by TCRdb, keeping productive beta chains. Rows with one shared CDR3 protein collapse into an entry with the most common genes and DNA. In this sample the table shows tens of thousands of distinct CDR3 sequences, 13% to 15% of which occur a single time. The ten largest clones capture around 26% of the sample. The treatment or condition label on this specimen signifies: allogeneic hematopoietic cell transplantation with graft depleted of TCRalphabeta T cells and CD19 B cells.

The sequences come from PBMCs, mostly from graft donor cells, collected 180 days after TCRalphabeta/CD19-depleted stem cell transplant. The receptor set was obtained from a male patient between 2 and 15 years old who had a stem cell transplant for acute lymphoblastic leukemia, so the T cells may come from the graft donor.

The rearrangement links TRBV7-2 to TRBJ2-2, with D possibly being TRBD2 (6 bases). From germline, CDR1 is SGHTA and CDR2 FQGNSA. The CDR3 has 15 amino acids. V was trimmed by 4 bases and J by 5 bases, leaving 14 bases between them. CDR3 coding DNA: TGTGCCAGCAGCTGGGGACTGCTTGGGACCGGGGAGCTGTTTTTT. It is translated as CASSWGLLGTGELFF.

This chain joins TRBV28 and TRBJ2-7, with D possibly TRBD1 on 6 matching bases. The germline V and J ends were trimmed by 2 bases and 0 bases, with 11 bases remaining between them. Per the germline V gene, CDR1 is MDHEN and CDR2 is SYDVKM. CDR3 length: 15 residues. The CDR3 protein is CASSLQGKGSYEQYF. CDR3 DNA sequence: TGTGCCAGCAGTTTACAGGGGAAGGGCTCCTACGAGCAGTACTTC.

CDR3 bases: TGTGCCAGCAGTTTAAGGTGGAGCACCGGGGAGCTGTTTTTT. It translates to CASSLRWSTGELFF. The V gene is TRBV28, the J gene TRBJ2-2; no clear D. The CDR3 runs 14 residues. Germline V CDR1 and CDR2: MDHEN, SYDVKM. Trimming removed 2 bases at V and 4 bases at J, with 8 bases between.

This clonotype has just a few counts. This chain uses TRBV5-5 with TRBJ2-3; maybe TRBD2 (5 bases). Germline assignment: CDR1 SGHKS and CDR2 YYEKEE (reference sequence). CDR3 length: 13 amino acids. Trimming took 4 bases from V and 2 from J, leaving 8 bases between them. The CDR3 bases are TGTGCCAGCAGCCCGGGGTACACAGATACGCAGTATTTT. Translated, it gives CASSPGYTDTQYF.

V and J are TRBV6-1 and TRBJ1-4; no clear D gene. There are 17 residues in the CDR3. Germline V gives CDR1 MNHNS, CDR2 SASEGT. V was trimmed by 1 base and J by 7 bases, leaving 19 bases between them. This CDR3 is CASSEGTARVFAEKLFF. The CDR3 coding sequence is TGTGCCAGCAGTGAAGGAACGGCGAGGGTTTTCGCTGAAAAACTGTTTTTT.

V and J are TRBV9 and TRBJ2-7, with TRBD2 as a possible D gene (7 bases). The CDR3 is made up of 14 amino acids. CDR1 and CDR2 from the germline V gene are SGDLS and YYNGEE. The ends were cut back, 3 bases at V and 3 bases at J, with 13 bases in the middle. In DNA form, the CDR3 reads TGTGCCAGCAGCGCAGGGGACTATAACTACGAGCAGTACTTC. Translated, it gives CASSAGDYNYEQYF. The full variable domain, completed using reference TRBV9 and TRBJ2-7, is DSGVTQTPKHLITATGQRVTLRCSPRSGDLSVYWYQQSLDQGLQFLIQYYNGEERAKGNILERFSAQQFPDLHSELNLSSLELGDSALYFCASSAGDYNYEQYFGPGTRLTVT.

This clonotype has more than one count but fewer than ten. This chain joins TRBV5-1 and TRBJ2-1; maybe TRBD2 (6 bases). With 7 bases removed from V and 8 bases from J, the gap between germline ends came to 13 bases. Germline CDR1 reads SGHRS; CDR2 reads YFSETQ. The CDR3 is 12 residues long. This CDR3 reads CASGELAYEQFF. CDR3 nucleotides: TGCGCCAGCGGCGAACTAGCATATGAGCAGTTCTTC.

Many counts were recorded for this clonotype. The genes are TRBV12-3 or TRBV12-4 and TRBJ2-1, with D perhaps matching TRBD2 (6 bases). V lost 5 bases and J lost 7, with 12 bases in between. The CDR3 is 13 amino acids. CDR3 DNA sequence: TGTGCCAGCAGTCCGGGGACTGCTAATGAGCAGTTCTTC. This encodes CASSPGTANEQFF.

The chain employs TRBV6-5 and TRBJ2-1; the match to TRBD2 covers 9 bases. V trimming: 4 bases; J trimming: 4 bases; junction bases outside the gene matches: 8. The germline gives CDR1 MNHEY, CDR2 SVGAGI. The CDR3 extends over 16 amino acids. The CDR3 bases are TGTGCCAGCAGTTCCCTGGGGCGGGGGGGATACAATGAGCAGTTCTTC. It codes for CASSSLGRGGYNEQFF.

For the CDR3, the DNA is TGTGCCAGCAGCTTGCAAAGGACAGCGGCGGCCAAAAACATTCAGTACTTC. Its translation: CASSLQRTAAAKNIQYF. The chain joins TRBV5-6 to TRBJ2-4; D possibly corresponds to TRBD1 (6 bases). V gave up 1 base and J gave up 1 base, with 15 bases separating them. The CDR3 sequence is 17 residues long. The germline CDR1 and CDR2 sequences are SGHDT and YYEEEE.

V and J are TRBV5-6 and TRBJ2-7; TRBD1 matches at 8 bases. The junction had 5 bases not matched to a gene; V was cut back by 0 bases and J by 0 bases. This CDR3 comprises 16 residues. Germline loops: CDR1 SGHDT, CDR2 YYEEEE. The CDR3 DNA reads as TGTGCCAGCAGCTTGGAGGGACAGGAGGGCTCCTACGAGCAGTACTTC. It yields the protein CASSLEGQEGSYEQYF.

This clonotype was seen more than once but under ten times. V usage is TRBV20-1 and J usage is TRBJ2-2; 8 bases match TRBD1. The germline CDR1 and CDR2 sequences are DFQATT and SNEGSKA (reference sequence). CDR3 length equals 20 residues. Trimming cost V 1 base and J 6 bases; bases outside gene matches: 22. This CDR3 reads CSARGYLQSLPGGKPGELFF. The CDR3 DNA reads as TGCAGTGCTAGAGGATACCTCCAAAGCCTCCCAGGGGGCAAGCCCGGGGAGCTGTTTTTT.

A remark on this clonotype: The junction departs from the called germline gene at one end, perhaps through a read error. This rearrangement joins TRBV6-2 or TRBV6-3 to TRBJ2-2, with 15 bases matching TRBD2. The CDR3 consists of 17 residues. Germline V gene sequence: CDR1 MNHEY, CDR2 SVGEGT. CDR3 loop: CDSNRGLAGGGTGELFF. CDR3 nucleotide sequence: TGTGACAGCAATAGAGGACTAGCGGGAGGGGGCACCGGGGAGCTGTTTTTT.

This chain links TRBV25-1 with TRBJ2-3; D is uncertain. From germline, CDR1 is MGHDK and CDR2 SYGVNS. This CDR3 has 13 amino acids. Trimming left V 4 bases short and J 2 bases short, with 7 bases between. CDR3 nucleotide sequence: TGTGCCAGCAGTGGCAGTTTCACAGATACGCAGTATTTT. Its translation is CASSGSFTDTQYF. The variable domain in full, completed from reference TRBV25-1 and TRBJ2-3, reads EADIYQTPRYLVIGTGKKITLECSQTMGHDKMYWYQQDPGMELHLIHYSYGVNSTEKGDLSSESTVSRIRTEHFPLTLESARPSHTSQYLCASSGSFTDTQYFGPGTRLTVL.

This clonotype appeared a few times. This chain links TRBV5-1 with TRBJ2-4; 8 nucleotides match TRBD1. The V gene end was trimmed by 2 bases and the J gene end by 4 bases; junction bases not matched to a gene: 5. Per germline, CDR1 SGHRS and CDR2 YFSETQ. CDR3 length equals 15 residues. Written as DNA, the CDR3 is TGCGCCAGCAGCTTACGACAGGGGCTAAAAAACATTCAGTACTTC. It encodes CASSLRQGLKNIQYF.

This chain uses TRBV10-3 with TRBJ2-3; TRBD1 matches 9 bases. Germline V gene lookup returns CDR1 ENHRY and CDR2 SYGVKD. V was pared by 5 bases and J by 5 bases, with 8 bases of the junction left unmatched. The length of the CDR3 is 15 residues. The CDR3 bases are TGTGCCATCAGTAGGACAGGGGTTAAGAAAGATACGCAGTATTTT. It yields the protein CAISRTGVKKDTQYF.

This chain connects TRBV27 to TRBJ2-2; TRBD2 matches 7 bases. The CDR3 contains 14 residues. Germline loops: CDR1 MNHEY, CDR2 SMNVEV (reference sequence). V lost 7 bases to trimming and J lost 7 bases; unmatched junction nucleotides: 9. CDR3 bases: TGTGCCAGCAAGGCGGGAGTCTTGGTCGGGGAGCTGTTTTTT. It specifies CASKAGVLVGELFF.

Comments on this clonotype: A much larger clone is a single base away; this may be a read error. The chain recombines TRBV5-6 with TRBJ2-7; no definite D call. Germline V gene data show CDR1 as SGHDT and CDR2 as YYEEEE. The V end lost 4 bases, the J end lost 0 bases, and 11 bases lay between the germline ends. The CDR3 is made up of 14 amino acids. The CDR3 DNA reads TGTGCCAGCAGCCCCGAGTATCGCTCCTACGAGCAGTACTTC. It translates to CASSPEYRSYEQYF.

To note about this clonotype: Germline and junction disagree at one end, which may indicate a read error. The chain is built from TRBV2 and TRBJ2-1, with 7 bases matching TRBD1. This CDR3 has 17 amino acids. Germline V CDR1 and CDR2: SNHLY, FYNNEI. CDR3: CVSSTKRQGDSYNEQFF. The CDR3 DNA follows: TGTGTCAGCAGTACCAAAAGACAGGGCGACTCCTACAATGAGCAGTTCTTC.

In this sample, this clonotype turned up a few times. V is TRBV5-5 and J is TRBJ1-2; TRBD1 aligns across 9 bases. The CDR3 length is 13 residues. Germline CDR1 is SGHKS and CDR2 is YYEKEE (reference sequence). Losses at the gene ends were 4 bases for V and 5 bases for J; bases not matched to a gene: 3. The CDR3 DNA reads TGTGCCAGCAGCCCGGGACAGGGATATGGCTACACCTTC. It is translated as CASSPGQGYGYTF.

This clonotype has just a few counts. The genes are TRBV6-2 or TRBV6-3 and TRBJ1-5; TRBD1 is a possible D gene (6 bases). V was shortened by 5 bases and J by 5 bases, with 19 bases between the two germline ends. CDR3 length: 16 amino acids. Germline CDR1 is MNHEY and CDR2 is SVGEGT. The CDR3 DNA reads TGTGCCAGCAGTCCGTATAGACAGGTGTTCTATCAGCCCCAGCATTTT. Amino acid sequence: CASSPYRQVFYQPQHF.

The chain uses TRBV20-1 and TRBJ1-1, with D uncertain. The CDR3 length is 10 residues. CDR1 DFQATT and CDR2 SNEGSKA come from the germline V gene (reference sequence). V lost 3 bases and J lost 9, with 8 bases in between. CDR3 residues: CSARGSKAFF. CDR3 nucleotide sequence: TGCAGTGCTAGGGGGAGTAAAGCTTTCTTT.

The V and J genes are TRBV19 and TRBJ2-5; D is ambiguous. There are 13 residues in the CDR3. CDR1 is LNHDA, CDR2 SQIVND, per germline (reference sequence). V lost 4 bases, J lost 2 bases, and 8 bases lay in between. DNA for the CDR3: TGTGCCAGTAGTAGCTGGCTGCAAGAGACCCAGTACTTC. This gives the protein CASSSWLQETQYF.

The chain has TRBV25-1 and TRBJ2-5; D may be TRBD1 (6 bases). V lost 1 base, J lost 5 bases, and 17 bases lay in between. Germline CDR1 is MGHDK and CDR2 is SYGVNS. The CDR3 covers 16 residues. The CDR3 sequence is CASSESGRGPGETQYF. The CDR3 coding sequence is TGTGCCAGCAGTGAATCGGGCAGGGGTCCCGGGGAGACCCAGTACTTC.

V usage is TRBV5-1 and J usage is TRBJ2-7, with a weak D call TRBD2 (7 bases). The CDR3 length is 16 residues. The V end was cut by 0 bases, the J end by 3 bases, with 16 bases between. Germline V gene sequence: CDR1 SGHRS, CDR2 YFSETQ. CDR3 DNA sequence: TGCGCCAGCAGCTTGGCCTGGGAGGGACAAAGCTACGAGCAGTACTTC. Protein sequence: CASSLAWEGQSYEQYF. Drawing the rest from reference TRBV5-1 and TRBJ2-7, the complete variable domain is KAGVTQTPRYLIKTRGQQVTLSCSPISGHRSVSWYQQTPGQGLQFLFEYFSETQRNKGNFPGRFSGRQFSNSRSEMNVSTLELGDSALYLCASSLAWEGQSYEQYFGPGTRLTVT.

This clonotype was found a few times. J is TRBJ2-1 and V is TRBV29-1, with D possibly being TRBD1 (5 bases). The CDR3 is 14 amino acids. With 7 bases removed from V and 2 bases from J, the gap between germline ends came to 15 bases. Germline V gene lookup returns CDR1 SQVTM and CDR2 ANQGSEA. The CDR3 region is CSGGGAPPYNEQFF. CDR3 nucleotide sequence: TGCAGCGGGGGCGGAGCCCCCCCCTACAATGAGCAGTTCTTC.

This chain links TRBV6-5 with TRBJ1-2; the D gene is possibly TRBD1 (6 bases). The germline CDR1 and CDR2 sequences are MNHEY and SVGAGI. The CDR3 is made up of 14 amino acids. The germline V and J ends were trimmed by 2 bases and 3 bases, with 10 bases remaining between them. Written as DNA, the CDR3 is TGTGCCAGCAGTTACGGTGACAGGCACTATGGCTACACCTTC. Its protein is CASSYGDRHYGYTF.

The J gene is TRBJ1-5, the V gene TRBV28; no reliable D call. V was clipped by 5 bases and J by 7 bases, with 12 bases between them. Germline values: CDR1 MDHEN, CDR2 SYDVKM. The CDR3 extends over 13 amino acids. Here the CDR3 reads CASSVTLRQPQHF. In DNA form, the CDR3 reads TGTGCCAGCAGTGTAACTTTACGACAGCCCCAGCATTTT.

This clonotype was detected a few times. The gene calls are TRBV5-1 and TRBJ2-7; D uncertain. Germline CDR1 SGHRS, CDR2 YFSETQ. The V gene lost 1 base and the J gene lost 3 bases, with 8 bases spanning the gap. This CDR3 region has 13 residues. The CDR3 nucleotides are TGCGCCAGCAGCTTGCGAGTAAACTACGAGCAGTACTTC. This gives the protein CASSLRVNYEQYF.